The rows below give T cell receptor beta chains drawn from one sample of a study of beta chain features in type 1 diabetes. Sequencing used immunoSEQ multiplex PCR; TCRdb keeps in-frame clones, though not all of them. The sample lists 620,000 or so clones, 15% to 19% occurring once. The specimen was naive CD4+ T cells from blood. The receptor source for this set is a man between 18 and 35 years old in good health. Both conserved end residues are part of each CDR3. Fields, in order: V gene, clone size, J gene, D gene, CDR3 DNA, CDR3 protein. D genes are given only for firm matches. Clone size appears in some rows only: once, few, many, or a class for an expanded clone.

TRBV28	few	TRBJ1-6	TRBD1	TGTGCCAGCGGCTTGACAGGGCCTTCGGGATCACCCCTCCACTTT	CASGLTGPSGSPLHF
TRBV7-9	few	TRBJ2-7	TRBD1	TGTGCCAGCAGCCCATTCAACCGGGACAGGGGCTACGAGCAGTACTTC	CASSPFNRDRGYEQYF
TRBV30	-	TRBJ1-2	TRBD1	TGTGCCTGGAGTAGAGCCGGGACAGGGGGCTACACCTTC	CAWSRAGTGGYTF
TRBV7-2	-	TRBJ2-4	-	TGTGCCAGCAGCTTGGACAGAAAAAACATTCAGTACTTC	CASSLDRKNIQYF
TRBV10-3	few	TRBJ2-5	TRBD2	TGTGCCATCAGTGAGTCCGGCGGGAGGGCCCGAGAGACCCAGTACTTC	CAISESGGRARETQYF
TRBV7-9	-	TRBJ1-6	-	TGTGCCAGCAGCTTATCCTCTGGGCAGCTAAATTCACCCCTCCACTTT	CASSLSSGQLNSPLHF
TRBV29-1	-	TRBJ1-5	TRBD1	TGCAGCGTTAGAACAGGGGTTAGCAATCAGCCCCAGCATTTT	CSVRTGVSNQPQHF
TRBV28	-	TRBJ2-1	TRBD2	TGTGTCCTTGGCGGGGGGGCCCATGAGCAGTTCTTC	CVLGGGAHEQFF
TRBV18	-	TRBJ2-7	-	TGTGCCAGCTCACCAGGAGGCACAGGCTACTACGAGCAGTACTTC	CASSPGGTGYYEQYF
TRBV7-2	few	TRBJ2-1	-	TGTGCCAGCAGCTTCACACTCAATGAGCAGTTCTTC	CASSFTLNEQFF
TRBV7-2	few	TRBJ2-7	-	TGTGCCAGCAGCTTACTTCCAGGTGCCTACGAGCAGTACTTC	CASSLLPGAYEQYF
TRBV10-3	few	TRBJ2-2	-	TGTGCCATCAGTGACGGGAAGGGGAACACCGGGGAGCTGTTTTTT	CAISDGKGNTGELFF
TRBV5-1	-	TRBJ2-2	-	TGCGCCAGCAGCCTCGGGACTACCGGGGAGCTGTTTTTT	CASSLGTTGELFF
TRBV11-2	few	TRBJ1-2	-	TGTGCCAGCAGCTCGCCGAAGAGGTACTATGGCTACACCTTC	CASSSPKRYYGYTF
TRBV7-9	-	TRBJ1-2	TRBD1	TGTGCCAGCAGCTCGGATACCGGGACAGGGTGGAATGGCTACACCTTC	CASSSDTGTGWNGYTF
TRBV28	-	TRBJ2-5	TRBD1	TGTGCCAGCAGTTTATGGGGGCGGACAGGGTTGGAGACCCAGTACTTC	CASSLWGRTGLETQYF
TRBV6-1	once	TRBJ1-4	-	TGTGCCAGCGTATGGGGAGATGCGACTAATGAAAAACTGTTTTTT	CASVWGDATNEKLFF
TRBV28	few	TRBJ1-2	-	TGTGCCAGCAGTTTAAATAGGGGCTACACCTTC	CASSLNRGYTF
TRBV14	-	TRBJ1-1	TRBD1	TGTGCCAGCAGCTCTCAGGGGGCTAGGTACACTGAAGCTTTCTTT	CASSSQGARYTEAFF
TRBV7-9	few	TRBJ1-5	-	TGTGCCAGCAGCTTAGGACGGGATCAGCCCCAGCATTTT	CASSLGRDQPQHF
TRBV29-1	-	TRBJ2-3	-	TGCAGCGTTGACACGCAATGGACAGATACGCAGTATTTT	CSVDTQWTDTQYF
TRBV5-1	few	TRBJ1-2	-	TGCGCCAGCAGTACAGGATCCGGCTACACCTTC	CASSTGSGYTF
TRBV2	-	TRBJ1-5	TRBD1	TGTGCCAGCAGGGCGGACAGGGAAACAGATCAGCCCCAGCATTTT	CASRADRETDQPQHF
TRBV7-2	-	TRBJ1-5	-	TGTGCCAGCAGCTCCGAGTGGTTTCAGCCCCAGCATTTT	CASSSEWFQPQHF
TRBV28	few	TRBJ1-1	-	TGTGCCAGCAGTTTCCCAGACAGGATCGAAGCTTTCTTT	CASSFPDRIEAFF
TRBV9	-	TRBJ2-2	-	TGTGCCAGCAGCCCCAACACCGGGGAGCTGTTTTTT	CASSPNTGELFF
TRBV5-1	few	TRBJ2-7	-	TGCGCCAGCAGCGTTCCCTCCTACGAGCAGTACTTC	CASSVPSYEQYF
TRBV7-7	-	TRBJ2-7	-	TGTGCTAGCAGCTTCGGACGAGGGATGGGCTACGAGCAGTACTTC	CASSFGRGMGYEQYF
TRBV14	-	TRBJ2-5	TRBD1	TGTGCCAGCAGCCGCCGGGACAGGGGCGAGACCCAGTACTTC	CASSRRDRGETQYF
TRBV7-2	-	TRBJ1-5	-	TGTGCCAGCAGCTTAGAGGTAAACCAGCCCCAGCATTTT	CASSLEVNQPQHF
TRBV7-2	once	TRBJ2-5	-	TGTGCCAGCAGCTCCACTTCCCAAGAGACCCAGTACTTC	CASSSTSQETQYF
TRBV9	few	TRBJ2-4	-	TGTGCCAGCAGCGTAGATAGGGGAGGGGGAAACAAAAACATTCAGTACTTC	CASSVDRGGGNKNIQYF
TRBV27	few	TRBJ2-1	TRBD2	TGTGCCAGCAGTTTTTCACTAGCGGCGTACAATGAGCAGTTCTTC	CASSFSLAAYNEQFF
TRBV2	-	TRBJ1-1	TRBD1	TGTGCCAGCAGTCGGGACAGGGGGGTGAACACTGAAGCTTTCTTT	CASSRDRGVNTEAFF
TRBV5-1	-	TRBJ1-4	-	TGCGCCAGCAGTCAAGAGGGAACTAATGAAAAACTGTTTTTT	CASSQEGTNEKLFF
TRBV29-1	few	TRBJ2-2	-	TGCAGCGTTGACCTCTTGAACACCGGGGAGCTGTTTTTT	CSVDLLNTGELFF
TRBV9	-	TRBJ1-3	TRBD1	TGTGCCAGCAGCTCCCGGACAGGCTCTGGAAACACCATATATTTT	CASSSRTGSGNTIYF
TRBV7-3	-	TRBJ1-1	TRBD1	TGTGCCAGCAGCTCTGGGGGACAGGGAACTGAAGCTTTCTTT	CASSSGGQGTEAFF
TRBV9	-	TRBJ2-6	TRBD1	TGTGCCAGCAGCGTAGGGGGACAGGGAATATCTGGGGCCAACGTCCTGACTTTC	CASSVGGQGISGANVLTF
TRBV9	-	TRBJ1-4	-	TGTGCCAGCAGCGTCAACCAGGAGGAAAAACTGTTTTTT	CASSVNQEEKLFF
TRBV5-1	-	TRBJ1-1	-	TGCGCCAGCAGCTTGGCGGGGGCTGACGCTGAAGCTTTCTTT	CASSLAGADAEAFF
TRBV4-3	-	TRBJ2-3	-	TGCGCCAGCAGCCAAGAGAGGGGCGGGGTCACAGATACGCAGTATTTT	CASSQERGGVTDTQYF
TRBV10-3	few	TRBJ2-2	-	TGTGCCATCAGTGTTACCCAGGGGCGAAACACCGGGGAGCTGTTTTTT	CAISVTQGRNTGELFF
TRBV5-1	once	TRBJ2-3	TRBD2	TGCGCCAGCAGCTCCCAACTAGCGCTAAGCACAGATACGCAGTATTTT	CASSSQLALSTDTQYF
TRBV9	-	TRBJ2-1	-	TGTGCCAGCAGCGTAAGCCCTCCGCAATCCTACAATGAGCAGTTCTTC	CASSVSPPQSYNEQFF
TRBV7-8	few	TRBJ1-4	TRBD1	TGTGCCAGCAGCTTACCCCCGACAGGGAGAGGTGAAAAACTGTTTTTT	CASSLPPTGRGEKLFF
TRBV19	-	TRBJ1-5	-	TGTGCCAGTAGTATAAGGGATCAGCCCCAGCATTTT	CASSIRDQPQHF
TRBV28	-	TRBJ2-7	-	TGTGCCAGCAGAACCCCGGGACGGACCTACGAGCAGTACTTC	CASRTPGRTYEQYF
TRBV19	few	TRBJ1-4	-	TGTGCCAGTAGTTCCGACCCGGCGTTGGTAAAACTGTTTTTT	CASSSDPALVKLFF
TRBV7-9	-	TRBJ1-2	-	TGTGCCAGCAGCTTAGGGCGGCAGAACTATGGCTACACCTTC	CASSLGRQNYGYTF
TRBV9	few	TRBJ2-3	TRBD1	TGTGCCAGCAGCGTAGTGGGACAGCACACAGATACGCAGTATTTT	CASSVVGQHTDTQYF
TRBV4-3	-	TRBJ1-2	-	TGCGCCAGCAGCCAAGTCCCCGGGACAAGTGGCTACACCTTC	CASSQVPGTSGYTF
TRBV5-1	few	TRBJ2-2	-	TGCGCCAGCAGCTTAAATACAGCCGGGGAGCTGTTTTTT	CASSLNTAGELFF